The count of the clone carrying this TCR beta chain is one. The antigen is unknown. This sample was included in a study of cytomegalovirus exposure and HLA in healthy donors. Looking at the study overall: As an earlier analysis found, some 180 million T cells yielded about 120 million unique TCR beta sequences. Study-wide results and caveats: HLA alleles showed associations with 15,000 to 20,000 TCR beta sequences in a later analysis, at a 0.05 false discovery rate. The authors enumerated around 150 TCR beta chains as linked to cytomegalovirus.

The CDR3 runs to 15 residues. V was cut by 0 bases and J by 4 bases, with 11 bases left in between. Germline V gene lookup returns CDR1 SGDLS and CDR2 YYNGEE. The PCR had 60 Vbeta and 13 Jbeta primers. Assay used: immunoSEQ multiplex PCR; TCRdb lists only in-frame clones, some missing. The sample holds around 180,000 clones, roughly 80% seen once. Sequencing was carried out using PBMCs. The chain joins TRBV9 to TRBJ1-5; tentatively, D is TRBD1 (5 bases). The sequence was collected from a man under 40 in good health and CMV-seropositive. DNA of the CDR3: TGTGCCAGCAGCGTAGGGGCGGGGGAGAATCAGCCCCAGCATTTT. Translating gives CASSVGAGENQPQHF.